These 2 T cell receptor beta chains were sequenced from one sample in a study of cytomegalovirus exposure and HLA in healthy donors. The PCR employed 60 Vbeta primers together with 13 Jbeta primers. Profiling relied on immunoSEQ multiplex PCR, and the TCRdb table lists in-frame clones only, not all of them. The repertoire table contains 150,000 to 200,000 clones. The sequenced material came from PBMCs. The receptors stem from a man aged 25 to 45 in good health and CMV-seronegative.

This chain uses TRBV28 with TRBJ2-6; 8 bases map to TRBD1. This CDR3 spans 17 amino acids. V was clipped by 5 bases and J by 2 bases; unmatched bases: 8. The germline CDR1 and CDR2 sequences are MDHEN and SYDVKM. The CDR3, as DNA: TGTGCCAGCAGTACCAACAGGGGGAAGACTGGGGCCAACGTCCTGACTTTC. It codes for CASSTNRGKTGANVLTF.

V gene TRBV19 combines with J gene TRBJ1-1; 7 nucleotides align to TRBD1. V dropped 5 bases and J dropped 5; count of bases not matched to a gene: 11. This CDR3 contains 15 residues. Germline CDR1 reads LNHDA; CDR2 reads SQIVND (reference sequence). This chain's CDR3 is CASSSSPQGKTEAFF. The CDR3 DNA sequence: TGTGCCAGTAGTTCCTCCCCACAGGGGAAGACTGAAGCTTTCTTT. The variable domain in full, with the rest retrieved from reference TRBV19 and TRBJ1-1, is DGGITQSPKYLFRKEGQNVTLSCEQNLNHDAMYWYRQDPGQGLRLIYYSQIVNDFQKGDIAEGYSVSREKKESFPLTVTSAQKNPTAFYLCASSSSPQGKTEAFFGQGTRLTVV.